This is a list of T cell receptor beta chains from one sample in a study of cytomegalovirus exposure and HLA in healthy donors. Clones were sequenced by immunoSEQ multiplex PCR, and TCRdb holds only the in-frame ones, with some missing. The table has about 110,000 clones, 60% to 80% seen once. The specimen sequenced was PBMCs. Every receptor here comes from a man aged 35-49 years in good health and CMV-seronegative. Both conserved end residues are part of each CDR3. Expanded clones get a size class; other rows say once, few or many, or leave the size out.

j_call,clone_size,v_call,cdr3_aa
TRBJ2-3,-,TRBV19,CASSMFNTDTQYF
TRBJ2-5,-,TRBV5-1,CASSLGGTGGIQETQYF
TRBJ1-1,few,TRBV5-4,CASSPVQGMANRLNTEAFF
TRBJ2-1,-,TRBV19,CASGKRDSYNEQFF
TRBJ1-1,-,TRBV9,CASRDRGGRIPEAFF
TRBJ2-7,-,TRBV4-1,CASSQASGQGYEQYF
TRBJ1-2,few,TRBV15,CATSATTGGFGYTF
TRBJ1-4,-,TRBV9,CASRIGQTF
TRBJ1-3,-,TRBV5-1,CASSLGQGSDTIYF
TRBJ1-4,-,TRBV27,CASTSGTGPYEKLFF
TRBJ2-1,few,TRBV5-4,CASSSGTGYNNEQFF
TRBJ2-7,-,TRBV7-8,CASSLGDSPYEQYF
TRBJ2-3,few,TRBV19,CASSMGRGDIDTQYF
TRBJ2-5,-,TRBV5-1,CASSTGLAGGRETQYF
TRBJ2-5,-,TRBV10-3,CAISGPTGETQYF
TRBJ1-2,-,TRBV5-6,CASSQGGPLNYGYTF
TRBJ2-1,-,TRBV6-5,CASRGLRGGPNEQFF
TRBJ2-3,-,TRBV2,CASKSTHTQYF
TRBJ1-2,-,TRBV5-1,CASSITGVGSYGYTF
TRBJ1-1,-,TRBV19,CASSDPRGGDTEAFF